The 21 T cell receptor beta chains below were found in one sample sequenced in a study of blood T cell repertoires in COVID-19. TCRdb keeps only in-frame clones here, not all; method: immunoSEQ multiplex PCR. The sample lists roughly 90,000 clones, approximately 89% occurring once. Specimen: peripheral blood. The origin of the receptors is a man between 50 and 59 years old with acute or convalescent COVID-19.

The chain recombines TRBV5-1 with TRBJ1-6; no firm D call. The CDR3 totals 14 residues. CDR1 and CDR2 (germline): SGHRS, YFSETQ. V shed 1 base and J shed 6 bases, with 8 bases lying between them. The CDR3: CASSLFQSNSPLHF. For the CDR3, the DNA is TGCGCCAGCAGCTTGTTTCAGTCTAATTCACCCCTCCACTTT.

This clone has more than one count but fewer than ten. V usage is TRBV6-5 and J usage is TRBJ1-1; possibly TRBD1 for D (5 bases). The V end was cut by 2 bases, the J end by 0 bases, with 7 bases between. This CDR3 spans 14 amino acids. Germline loops: CDR1 MNHEY, CDR2 SVGAGI. CDR3 amino acids: CASSYGTVNTEAFF. CDR3 nucleotides: TGTGCCAGCAGTTACGGGACTGTGAACACTGAAGCTTTCTTT.

This clone is a singleton in its sample. Here the CDR3 DNA reads TGTGCCAGCAGCGTTAGGGGACTGACCGGGGAGCTGTTTTTT. It is translated as CASSVRGLTGELFF. The rearrangement joins TRBV9 to TRBJ2-2; maybe TRBD2 (6 bases). V was shortened by 2 bases and J by 5 bases, with 10 bases between the two germline ends. Germline V gene lookup returns CDR1 SGDLS and CDR2 YYNGEE. The CDR3 runs to 14 residues.

This sequence joins TRBV19 and TRBJ1-5; D is uncertain. The V and J ends lost 1 base and 6 bases respectively, with 16 bases between them. Germline CDR1 LNHDA, CDR2 SQIVND (reference sequence). The CDR3 runs 16 residues. The CDR3 region has the DNA TGTGCCAGTAGTATAGCGCTAGCTGGTTCGACTCAGCCCCAGCATTTT. Translation: CASSIALAGSTQPQHF.

The CDR3 coding sequence is TGTGCCAGCAGCTGGGACTTGAATACAGATACGCAGTATTTT. This codes for CASSWDLNTDTQYF. The chain recombines TRBV5-6 with TRBJ2-3, with D perhaps TRBD2 (6 bases). The CDR3 spans 14 residues. V was cut by 3 bases and J by 3 bases, with 11 bases left in between. CDR1 and CDR2 (germline): SGHDT, YYEEEE.

CDR3 DNA sequence: TGTGCCTCCCGGGACAGGGGGTCCGGGGAGCTGTTTTTT. It encodes CASRDRGSGELFF. The chain links TRBV28 to TRBJ2-2, with TRBD1 identical over 11 bases. J gave up 6 bases and V 11 bases, and 5 bases lay outside the gene matches. The CDR3 is 13 amino acids. Germline V gene sequence: CDR1 MDHEN, CDR2 SYDVKM.

V is TRBV13 and J is TRBJ1-1, with 10 bases matching TRBD1. Germline V lookup: CDR1 PRHDT, CDR2 FYEKMQ (reference sequence). The V and J ends lost 5 bases and 3 bases, in that order; junction bases with no gene match: 6. CDR3 size: 15 residues. CDR3 sequence reads: CASSPGTGADTEAFF. The DNA of the CDR3 is TGTGCCAGCAGCCCCGGGACAGGGGCGGACACTGAAGCTTTCTTT.

This rearrangement joins TRBV12-3 or TRBV12-4 to TRBJ1-1, with TRBD1 as a possible D gene (5 bases). The CDR3 covers 13 residues. V was shortened by 8 bases and J by 0 bases, with 10 bases between the two germline ends. The CDR3 loop is CASGFRVNTEAFF. CDR3 nucleotide sequence: TGTGCCAGCGGATTCAGGGTGAACACTGAAGCTTTCTTT.

The chain links TRBV18 to TRBJ1-4; TRBD1 aligns across 9 bases. Germline lookup yields CDR1 KGHSH and CDR2 LQKENI. The CDR3 is 15 residues long. After removal of 0 bases from V and 8 bases from J, the junction contained 4 bases not matched to a gene. CDR3 in amino acids: CASSPPGQGREKLFF. CDR3 bases: TGTGCCAGCTCACCACCGGGACAGGGACGGGAAAAACTGTTTTTT.

J is TRBJ2-2 and V is TRBV7-8; TRBD2 is a possible D gene (5 bases). Trimming cost V 5 bases and J 7 bases, with 14 bases left between them. The CDR3 is 14 residues long. Germline lookup yields CDR1 SGHVS and CDR2 FQNEAQ. The CDR3 nucleotides are TGTGCCAGCAGCCCCGCCGGGAATTTCGGGGAGCTGTTTTTT. Translation gives CASSPAGNFGELFF.

J is TRBJ1-6 and V is TRBV4-3; 10 bases line up with TRBD1. J was trimmed by 8 bases and V by 1 base; bases with no gene match: 2. Germline V gene data show CDR1 as LGHNA and CDR2 as YSLEER. This CDR3 contains 15 residues. The CDR3 DNA is TGCGCCAGCAGCCAAGGACAGGGGGCGGATTCACCCCTCCACTTT. It yields the protein CASSQGQGADSPLHF.

The chain employs TRBV9 and TRBJ2-3; the match to TRBD2 covers 7 bases. The CDR3 has 15 residues. Trimming took 0 bases from V and 4 from J; bases not matched to a gene: 5. Germline V CDR1 and CDR2: SGDLS, YYNGEE. The DNA for the CDR3 is TGTGCCAGCAGCGTAGTGGGGAGGGAGGCAGATACGCAGTATTTT. Protein: CASSVVGREADTQYF.

The rearrangement uses TRBV5-6 and TRBJ1-1; TRBD1 matches 8 bases. The CDR3 spans 16 residues. V gave up 4 bases and J gave up 1 base; unmatched junction bases: 9. CDR1 is SGHDT and CDR2 is YYEEEE in the germline V gene. The CDR3 nucleotides read TGTGCCAGCAGCCTACTTAGGACAGGGACGAACACTGAAGCTTTCTTT. Its protein product is CASSLLRTGTNTEAFF. The entire variable domain, with the rest obtained from reference TRBV5-6 and TRBJ1-1, is as follows: DAGVTQSPTHLIKTRGQQVTLRCSPKSGHDTVSWYQQALGQGPQFIFQYYEEEERQRGNFPDRFSGHQFPNYSSELNVNALLLGDSALYLCASSLLRTGTNTEAFFGQGTRLTVV.

The gene calls are TRBV4-3 and TRBJ2-1, with D possibly TRBD2 on 5 matching bases. V shed 0 bases and J shed 10 bases, with 10 bases lying between them. Germline V CDR1 and CDR2: LGHNA, YSLEER. This CDR3 spans 13 amino acids. The CDR3 here is CASSQDQKREQFF. In nucleotides, the CDR3 is TGCGCCAGCAGCCAAGATCAAAAGCGGGAGCAGTTCTTC.

Notes on this clone: In the same sample, other DNA sequences code for this CDR3. This CDR3 is CASSQAGGRQETQYF. The CDR3 bases are TGCGCCAGCAGCCAAGCTGGTGGCAGGCAAGAGACCCAGTACTTC. The chain recombines TRBV4-3 with TRBJ2-5; D gene uncertain. Per germline, CDR1 LGHNA and CDR2 YSLEER. V gave up 1 base and J gave up 2 bases, with 11 bases separating them. CDR3 length: 15 residues.

The chain uses TRBV19 and TRBJ2-7; TRBD2 matches 8 bases. V gave up 4 bases and J gave up 5 bases; unmatched junction bases: 7. The CDR3 has 14 amino acids. CDR1 LNHDA and CDR2 SQIVND come from the germline V gene (reference sequence). CDR3 sequence reads: CASSTREELDEQYF. CDR3 in DNA: TGTGCCAGTAGTACGCGGGAGGAGCTCGACGAGCAGTACTTC.

CDR3 protein: CASSLGASGVYEQYF. For the CDR3, the DNA is TGTGCCAGCAGCTTGGGTGCTAGCGGGGTCTACGAGCAGTACTTC. This chain joins TRBV5-4 and TRBJ2-7, with 9 bases matching TRBD2. The germline gives CDR1 SGHNT, CDR2 YYREEE (reference sequence). The junction had 4 bases not matched to a gene; V was cut back by 0 bases and J by 3 bases. This CDR3 spans 15 amino acids.

V and J are TRBV11-2 and TRBJ2-7, with TRBD2 as a possible D gene (5 bases). The germline CDR1 and CDR2 sequences are SGHAT and FQNNGV. There are 14 residues in the CDR3. V was clipped by 3 bases and J by 2 bases, with 11 bases between them. The CDR3 nucleotides read TGTGCCAGCAGCTTTGGGCGGGTGACCTACGAGCAGTACTTC. It codes for CASSFGRVTYEQYF.

V usage is TRBV2 and J usage is TRBJ2-5, with 10 nucleotides matching TRBD1. In germline, CDR1 is SNHLY, CDR2 FYNNEI. CDR3 length: 14 residues. The ends lost 6 bases at V and 2 bases at J; junction bases unmatched: 3. The CDR3 DNA reads as TGTGCCAGCAGCGCGGACAGGGGGCAAGAGACCCAGTACTTC. Its protein is CASSADRGQETQYF.

The chain joins TRBV7-2 to TRBJ1-2, with TRBD1 matching 7 bases. The V and J ends lost 1 base and 7 bases, in that order; junction bases with no gene match: 9. Germline V lookup: CDR1 SGHTA, CDR2 FQGNSA. This CDR3 has 15 amino acids. CDR3 residues: CASSLGPNRGGGYTF. The CDR3 coding sequence is TGTGCCAGCAGCTTAGGACCTAACAGGGGTGGTGGCTACACCTTC.

V usage is TRBV6-6 and J usage is TRBJ1-1; D may be TRBD1 (6 bases). V was trimmed by 8 bases and J by 9 bases, leaving 28 bases between them. Germline assignment: CDR1 MNHNY and CDR2 SVGAGI (reference sequence). CDR3 length: 16 residues. Written as DNA, the CDR3 is TGTGCCAGCGTGGGGGGGACAACTCCCCCCTACGGCCAAGCTTTCTTT. Translating gives CASVGGTTPPYGQAFF.